The 8 T cell receptor beta chains given below trace back to one sample, sequenced in a study of beta chain features in type 1 diabetes. Findings of the study overall: In every one of the four CD4+ subsets, TCRB CDR3s were moderately but significantly shorter in Type 1 diabetes patients.

The entirety of the isolated RNA underwent reverse transcription, so expressed TCRB transcripts were sequenced. TCRdb's copy holds only in-frame clones and misses some; the assay was immunoSEQ multiplex PCR. The profile shows 500,000 to 850,000 clones, 11% to 15% of them singletons. These receptors have no known antigen. Material for sequencing was naive CD4+ T cells from blood. All receptors derive from a man aged 18 to 30 with type 1 diabetes.

The rearrangement links TRBV13 to TRBJ2-7, with D unclear. The CDR3 is 16 amino acids. V lost 1 base and J 4 bases, leaving 17 bases between the germline ends. Germline loops: CDR1 PRHDT, CDR2 FYEKMQ (reference sequence). The CDR3 spells CASSLVFPAPLYEQYF. DNA for the CDR3: TGTGCCAGCAGCTTAGTCTTTCCGGCGCCCTTATACGAGCAGTACTTC. The full variable domain, completed using reference TRBV13 and TRBJ2-7, is AAGVIQSPRHLIKEKRETATLKCYPIPRHDTVYWYQQGPGQDPQFLISFYEKMQSDKGSIPDRFSAQQFSDYHSELNMSSLELGDSALYFCASSLVFPAPLYEQYFGPGTRLTVT.

This clone was found a few times. V gene TRBV2 combines with J gene TRBJ1-2, with a tentative D call TRBD1 (5 bases). CDR3 size: 13 residues. Germline V gene data show CDR1 as SNHLY and CDR2 as FYNNEI. The V end lost 8 bases, the J end lost 8 bases, and 18 bases lay between the germline ends. CDR3 in amino acids: CASERGGGYGYTF. DNA of the CDR3: TGTGCCAGCGAACGGGGCGGAGGATACGGCTACACCTTC. Complete variable domain (other parts from reference TRBV2 and TRBJ1-2): EPEVTQTPSHQVTQMGQEVILRCVPISNHLYFYWYRQILGQKVEFLVSFYNNEISEKSEIFDDQFSVERPDGSNFTLKIRSTKLEDSAMYFCASERGGGYGYTFGSGTRLTVV.

The DNA of the CDR3 is TGTGCCAGCAGTGCCCCGGGGGACTACGAGCAGTACTTC. Translated, it gives CASSAPGDYEQYF. The rearrangement joins TRBV6-6 to TRBJ2-7; weak D call: TRBD2 (6 bases). CDR3 length: 13 residues. CDR1 is MNHNY, CDR2 SVGAGI, per germline (reference sequence). V dropped 5 bases and J dropped 3 bases, with 11 bases sitting between them.

The rearrangement links TRBV10-3 to TRBJ2-7; D is uncertain. This CDR3 is 16 amino acids long. From germline, CDR1 is ENHRY and CDR2 SYGVKD. V lost 3 bases to trimming and J lost 0 bases, with 15 bases between them. CDR3 DNA: TGTGCCATCAGTGAAGAGATGGGCACTGGCTCCTACGAGCAGTACTTC. This gives the protein CAISEEMGTGSYEQYF.

The chain is built from TRBV7-2 and TRBJ2-7, with 9 positions matching TRBD1. The CDR3 is 16 residues long. The germline V gene has CDR1 SGHTA and CDR2 FQGNSA. V lost 1 base and J lost 3; bases outside the gene matches: 7. In nucleotides, the CDR3 is TGTGCCAGCAGCTTAGGTGGTGGGACAGGGCTCTACGAGCAGTACTTC. Translating gives CASSLGGGTGLYEQYF.

This clone turned up a few times. The chain recombines TRBV4-1 with TRBJ2-4; D call uncertain. Germline CDR1 and CDR2: MGHRA and YSYEKL. This CDR3 has 17 residues. V shed 2 bases and J shed 0 bases, with 14 bases lying between them. CDR3 protein: CASSQSLSLEAKNIQYF. DNA for the CDR3: TGCGCCAGCAGCCAATCATTGAGTTTAGAAGCCAAAAACATTCAGTACTTC.

This clone appeared a few times. The chain combines TRBV5-8 with TRBJ2-7; D is ambiguous. The germline V gene has CDR1 SGHTS and CDR2 YDEGEE. Between the trimmed V and J ends, which lost 1 base and 6 bases, there was a span of 5 bases. The CDR3 has 11 amino acids. The CDR3 nucleotides read TGTGCCAGCAGCTTGCGAGCCGAGCAGTACTTC. Protein product: CASSLRAEQYF.

This chain links TRBV7-9 with TRBJ1-2; the D gene is possibly TRBD1 (5 bases). Deletions cut 1 base from V and 0 bases from J, with 12 bases between. The germline CDR1 and CDR2 sequences are SEHNR and FQNEAQ (reference sequence). The CDR3 has 16 amino acids. The DNA of the CDR3 is TGTGCCAGCAGCTTAGGGGCAGGGTACCCTAACTATGGCTACACCTTC. Translating it yields CASSLGAGYPNYGYTF.